This TCR beta chain was sequenced in a study of blood T cell repertoires in COVID-19. At the level of the study: Specimens from acute and convalescent COVID-19 originated in the United States, Italy and Spain. In each case, the material was cDNA or gDNA derived from T cells, B-cell-depleted T cells, or PBMCs.

Original processing notes: The authors estimated nucleated cell counts from reference gene primer amplification. Sequencing was performed with immunoSEQ multiplex PCR; in TCRdb, only in-frame clones are kept and a portion is missing. Clonal size and the V and J genes are those of that table, whereas D and trimming came from the DNA. The profile covers about 46,000 clones, with over 75% appearing a single time and approximately 15% taken by the ten largest. V dropped 8 bases and J dropped 6 bases, with 16 bases sitting between them. The CDR3 is 13 residues long. Germline values: CDR1 MNHEY, CDR2 SVGAGI.

This TCR was recovered from a human donor in a cohort sampled during active COVID-19. The donor label of this sample is uncertain. Sequencing used peripheral blood. The chain recombines TRBV6-5 with TRBJ1-1; a weak D match, TRBD1 (6 bases). In DNA form, the CDR3 reads TGTGCCAGCGATTATAAGGGGGTTCCTGAAGCTTTCTTT. Translation gives CASDYKGVPEAFF.